This passage covers 23 T cell receptor beta chains from one sample sequenced in a study of blood T cell repertoires in COVID-19. The data were produced by immunoSEQ multiplex PCR, yet TCRdb's version contains in-frame clones alone and is incomplete. The sample carries approximately 320,000 clones, almost 85% recorded once. The sample was peripheral blood. These TCRs come from a human donor in a cohort sampled during active COVID-19.

The rearrangement joins TRBV24-1 to TRBJ1-2, with D maybe TRBD1 (5 bases). Trimming removed 5 bases at V and 4 bases at J, with 13 bases between. The length of the CDR3 is 14 residues. CDR1 is KGHDR, CDR2 SFDVKD, per germline. CDR3 loop: CATSAPHDSYGYTF. In nucleotides, the CDR3 is TGTGCCACCAGTGCCCCCCACGACAGCTATGGCTACACCTTC.

The rearrangement uses TRBV29-1 and TRBJ2-7, with D possibly matching TRBD2 (6 bases). Trimming stripped 4 bases from V and 6 bases from J, with 16 bases between. There are 13 residues in the CDR3. Germline V gives CDR1 SQVTM, CDR2 ANQGSEA. This CDR3 is CSVAVGGRSEQYF. Written as DNA, the CDR3 is TGCAGCGTTGCGGTCGGAGGGCGCTCCGAGCAGTACTTC.

The rearrangement links TRBV6-5 to TRBJ2-2; D possibly corresponds to TRBD1 (6 bases). The ends were cut back, 5 bases at V and 6 bases at J, with 13 bases in the middle. CDR1 is MNHEY and CDR2 is SVGAGI in the germline V gene. The CDR3 is 14 amino acids. This chain's CDR3 is CASSIQGFSGELFF. The CDR3 coding sequence is TGTGCCAGCAGTATACAGGGTTTCTCCGGGGAGCTGTTTTTT.

The chain combines TRBV6-5 with TRBJ2-2; D is perhaps TRBD1 (5 bases). CDR1 and CDR2 (germline): MNHEY, SVGAGI. V lost 2 bases, J lost 5 bases, and 15 bases lay in between. The CDR3 is made up of 16 amino acids. DNA of the CDR3: TGTGCCAGCAGTTACCCTGGTTCAGGGTCGACCGGGGAGCTGTTTTTT. Its protein is CASSYPGSGSTGELFF.

The chain combines TRBV7-6 with TRBJ1-4, with D hard to call. V dropped 3 bases and J dropped 7 bases, with 9 bases sitting between them. Germline-derived CDR1 and CDR2 are SGHVS and FNYEAQ. The CDR3 runs 13 residues. DNA of the CDR3: TGTGCCAGCAGCTTCCGTTATCTTGAAAAACTGTTTTTT. Residues: CASSFRYLEKLFF.

This clone was counted only a few times. V and J are TRBV30 and TRBJ2-7; TRBD2 agrees at 13 bases. The trim removed 3 bases at V and 4 bases at J, leaving 6 bases unmatched. The CDR3 runs 15 residues. CDR1 and CDR2 from the germline V gene are GTSNPN and SVGIG (reference sequence). Written as DNA, the CDR3 is TGTGCCTGGAGCATGGGACTAGCGGGAAATTACGAGCAGTACTTC. It is translated as CAWSMGLAGNYEQYF.

The chain links TRBV3-1 (or the pseudogene TRBV3-2) to TRBJ2-7; 9 bases line up with TRBD1. CDR1 and CDR2 (germline): LGHDT, YNNKEL (reference sequence). With V trimmed by 4 bases and J by 3 bases, 7 bases remained unmatched. This CDR3 comprises 15 residues. The DNA of the CDR3 is TGTGCCAGCAGCCCCACCGGGACAGGGATCTACGAGCAGTACTTC. It yields the protein CASSPTGTGIYEQYF.

This clone was seen only once. V usage is TRBV21-1 and J usage is TRBJ1-1; no check of the table's D call, TRBD1, against the DNA was made. TRBV21-1 is reported as a pseudogene. CDR3 length equals 16 residues. The CDR3 nucleotides are TGTGCCAGCAGCAACCGGCAGGGCGAGATGAACACTGAAGCTTTCTTT. Translating it yields CASSNRQGEMNTEAFF.

The chain employs TRBV7-9 and TRBJ2-1; the match to TRBD1 covers 7 bases. The length of the CDR3 is 14 residues. V was pared by 5 bases and J by 4 bases, with 5 bases of the junction left unmatched. From germline, CDR1 is SEHNR and CDR2 FQNEAQ (reference sequence). The CDR3 protein is CASSPRRGYNEQFF. The CDR3 DNA is TGTGCCAGCAGCCCCCGCAGGGGGTACAATGAGCAGTTCTTC.

The V gene is TRBV27, the J gene TRBJ1-5; no clear D gene. Germline V gene data show CDR1 as MNHEY and CDR2 as SMNVEV (reference sequence). V shed 0 bases and J shed 0 bases, with 12 bases lying between them. The CDR3 extends over 17 amino acids. The DNA for the CDR3 is TGTGCCAGCAGTTTATCCCCGGTCGGGTATAGCAATCAGCCCCAGCATTTT. This sequence encodes CASSLSPVGYSNQPQHF.

This clone was detected a few times. The chain uses TRBV7-9 and TRBJ1-5; 7 bases match TRBD1. The germline V gene has CDR1 SEHNR and CDR2 FQNEAQ (reference sequence). The ends lost 7 bases at V and 4 bases at J; junction bases unmatched: 7. The CDR3 runs to 14 residues. DNA of the CDR3: TGTGCCAGCACCAAGACAGGGATAAATCAGCCCCAGCATTTT. Translated, it gives CASTKTGINQPQHF.

The chain joins TRBV24-1 to TRBJ2-3; maybe TRBD2 (5 bases). The CDR3 loop spans 12 amino acids. Trimming pared 6 bases from V and 6 bases from J, leaving 9 bases between. Germline V gene lookup returns CDR1 KGHDR and CDR2 SFDVKD. CDR3 nucleotides: TGTGCCACCAGTCCGACGGGGGATACGCAGTATTTT. Amino acid sequence: CATSPTGDTQYF.

Comment on this clone: The identical CDR3 is also encoded by other nucleotide sequences in the sample. The chain carries TRBV19 and TRBJ1-5, with D unclear. Germline V lookup: CDR1 LNHDA, CDR2 SQIVND (reference sequence). This CDR3 has 14 amino acids. V lost 3 bases and J 0 bases, leaving 6 bases between the germline ends. DNA for the CDR3: TGTGCCAGTAGTATCACGGGTAGCAATCAGCCCCAGCATTTT. It yields the protein CASSITGSNQPQHF. The variable domain in full, with the rest retrieved from reference TRBV19 and TRBJ1-5, is DGGITQSPKYLFRKEGQNVTLSCEQNLNHDAMYWYRQDPGQGLRLIYYSQIVNDFQKGDIAEGYSVSREKKESFPLTVTSAQKNPTAFYLCASSITGSNQPQHFGDGTRLSIL.

The chain recombines TRBV5-1 with TRBJ1-5; tentatively, D is TRBD1 (6 bases). The CDR3 is made up of 16 amino acids. Trimming cost V 0 bases and J 0 bases, with 10 bases left between them. CDR1 and CDR2 (germline): SGHRS, YFSETQ. In DNA form, the CDR3 reads TGCGCCAGCAGCTTGGGAGACAGGAATAGCAATCAGCCCCAGCATTTT. Amino acid sequence: CASSLGDRNSNQPQHF.

This chain's CDR3 is CASSLDSFGGQFF. CDR3 in DNA: TGTGCCAGCAGTTTGGATAGCTTCGGCGGGCAGTTCTTC. The gene calls are TRBV12-3 or TRBV12-4 and TRBJ2-1; no definite D call. V was cut by 3 bases and J by 12 bases, with 15 bases left in between. The CDR3 contains 13 residues.

The chain recombines TRBV5-1 with TRBJ2-5; D remains ambiguous. Germline CDR1 and CDR2: SGHRS and YFSETQ. V lost 4 bases, J lost 5 bases, and 9 bases lay in between. This CDR3 region has 12 residues. CDR3 nucleotides: TGCGCCAGCAGCCTGATGCGGGAGACCCAGTACTTC. Translation gives CASSLMRETQYF.

The chain links TRBV6-5 to TRBJ1-1, with D unclear. This CDR3 has 12 residues. The V and J ends lost 7 bases and 6 bases respectively, with 12 bases between them. Germline V gene sequence: CDR1 MNHEY, CDR2 SVGAGI. The DNA for the CDR3 is TGTGCCAGCATCGAACGGGTCCCTGAAGCTTTCTTT. Its protein product is CASIERVPEAFF.

This clone was seen only a few times. The rearrangement links TRBV18 to TRBJ1-5; tentative D call: TRBD1 (6 bases). V lost 4 bases, J lost 4 bases, and 11 bases lay in between. CDR1 is KGHSH and CDR2 is LQKENI in the germline V gene. The CDR3 consists of 14 residues. CDR3 nucleotides: TGTGCCAGCTCACGTTACAGGGAAAATCAGCCCCAGCATTTT. Translation gives CASSRYRENQPQHF.

The rearrangement uses TRBV7-9 and TRBJ1-3; tentatively, D is TRBD1 (5 bases). Trimming took off 5 bases at V and 6 bases at J, with 8 bases between the two ends. Germline CDR1 SEHNR, CDR2 FQNEAQ (reference sequence). CDR3 length: 12 residues. CDR3 in amino acids: CASSPTVNTIYF. Written as DNA, the CDR3 is TGTGCCAGCAGCCCGACAGTAAACACCATATATTTT.

The chain employs TRBV2 and TRBJ2-5; 12 nucleotides match TRBD2. V lost 2 bases and J lost 5; bases outside the gene matches: 15. Looked up from germline, CDR1 is SNHLY and CDR2 is FYNNEI. This CDR3 contains 19 residues. In nucleotides, the CDR3 is TGTGCCAGCAGTGAACTCCTAGCGGGGGGGCGTCGAAGTCGGGAGACCCAGTACTTC. Protein product: CASSELLAGGRRSRETQYF.

J is TRBJ1-1 and V is TRBV3-1 (or the pseudogene TRBV3-2); 7 bases align to TRBD1. The germline CDR1 and CDR2 sequences are LGHDT and YNNKEL (reference sequence). V shed 1 base, J shed 5 bases, and the junction held 7 bases outside the gene matches. The CDR3 contains 15 residues. The CDR3 here is CASSQVFRGDTEAFF. The CDR3 nucleotides are TGTGCCAGCAGCCAAGTATTCAGGGGGGATACTGAAGCTTTCTTT.

The chain has TRBV27 and TRBJ1-2; 10 bases are shared with TRBD1. Germline V gives CDR1 MNHEY, CDR2 SMNVEV (reference sequence). CDR3 size: 13 residues. V shed 5 bases, J shed 5 bases, and the junction held 2 bases outside the gene matches. The CDR3 DNA reads as TGTGCCAGCAGTAGACAGGGGGCATATGGCTACACCTTC. Translating gives CASSRQGAYGYTF.

The CDR3 spells CAISGQGPNTGELFF. The DNA of the CDR3 is TGTGCCATCAGTGGTCAGGGGCCGAACACCGGGGAGCTGTTTTTT. The V and J genes are TRBV10-3 and TRBJ2-2; weak D call: TRBD1 (6 bases). Trimming shortened V by 4 bases and J by 0 bases, and 9 bases separated the two germline ends. The CDR3 runs 15 residues. Germline V gene lookup returns CDR1 ENHRY and CDR2 SYGVKD.